The 24 T cell receptor beta chains below all came from one sample that was sequenced in a study of PD-L1 blockade in urothelial cancer. The repertoire was sequenced with immunoSEQ multiplex PCR; TCRdb's copy has only in-frame clones and lacks some. The repertoire holds just over 14,000 clones, with 70% to 90% as singletons. The sample here was PBMCs, taken around atezolizumab (anti-PD-L1) treatment. These receptors all come from a man between 65 and 85 years old with urothelial cancer.

V gene TRBV7-8 combines with J gene TRBJ2-1; a possible D gene is TRBD1 (5 bases). CDR1 SGHVS and CDR2 FQNEAQ come from the germline V gene. The CDR3 spans 16 residues. V was shortened by 5 bases and J by 6 bases, with 20 bases between the two germline ends. CDR3 region: CASSPSRGSNGNEQFF. The DNA of the CDR3 is TGTGCCAGCAGCCCAAGTAGGGGTTCTAACGGCAATGAGCAGTTCTTC.

This rearrangement joins TRBV7-9 to TRBJ2-3; D is unclear. With 5 bases removed from V and 6 bases from J, the gap between germline ends came to 15 bases. This CDR3 region has 14 residues. CDR1 and CDR2 from the germline V gene are SEHNR and FQNEAQ (reference sequence). CDR3 coding DNA: TGTGCCAGCAGCCCCGAGAATGTAGTTGATACGCAGTATTTT. This sequence encodes CASSPENVVDTQYF.

The chain recombines TRBV19 with TRBJ1-2, with D possibly being TRBD1 (5 bases). Germline V CDR1 and CDR2: LNHDA, SQIVND (reference sequence). With 0 bases removed from V and 7 bases from J, the gap between germline ends came to 12 bases. This CDR3 comprises 14 residues. CDR3 protein: CASSIDPGEVGYTF. DNA for the CDR3: TGTGCCAGTAGTATAGATCCGGGGGAGGTTGGCTACACCTTC.

The chain is built from TRBV4-1 and TRBJ2-2; 11 bases are a match to TRBD1. Unmatched junction bases numbered 1, after V lost 3 bases and J lost 7 bases. Germline CDR1 reads MGHRA; CDR2 reads YSYEKL. The CDR3 consists of 14 residues. DNA for the CDR3: TGCGCCAGCAGCCAGGGACAGGGGGACGGGGAGCTGTTTTTT. This sequence encodes CASSQGQGDGELFF.

This chain links TRBV30 with TRBJ1-4; D perhaps matches TRBD1 (6 bases). Trimming pared 4 bases from V and 3 bases from J, leaving 12 bases between. Germline-derived CDR1 and CDR2 are GTSNPN and SVGIG (reference sequence). The CDR3 has 14 amino acids. The CDR3 DNA sequence: TGTGCCTGGAAACAGGGATACGCTAATGAAAAACTGTTTTTT. It codes for CAWKQGYANEKLFF.

This clone was detected a few times. The V gene is TRBV7-9, the J gene TRBJ1-6; 7 bases line up with TRBD1. The CDR3 covers 14 residues. CDR1 is SEHNR and CDR2 is FQNEAQ in the germline V gene (reference sequence). J lost 7 bases, V lost 5 bases, and 5 bases had no gene match. The DNA for the CDR3 is TGTGCCAGCAGCCCCAGGGGGAACAATTCACCCCTCCACTTT. This encodes CASSPRGNNSPLHF.

V gene TRBV5-1 combines with J gene TRBJ2-3, with D perhaps matching TRBD2 (5 bases). The CDR3 is 13 amino acids. Germline V gives CDR1 SGHRS, CDR2 YFSETQ. With 7 bases removed from V and 2 bases from J, the gap between germline ends came to 11 bases. This chain's CDR3 is CASRTGFTDTQYF. The CDR3 coding sequence is TGCGCCAGCCGGACGGGGTTCACAGATACGCAGTATTTT.

CDR3: CASCVSGANVLTF. CDR3 nucleotides: TGTGCCAGCTGCGTATCTGGGGCCAACGTCCTGACTTTC. J is TRBJ2-6 and V is TRBV2; D not resolved. V was clipped by 8 bases and J by 1 base, with 6 bases between them. The CDR3 extends over 13 amino acids. CDR1 is SNHLY, CDR2 FYNNEI, per germline.

The chain uses TRBV5-1 and TRBJ1-1; maybe TRBD1 (5 bases). Trimming removed 3 bases at V and 6 bases at J, with 12 bases between. Germline-derived CDR1 and CDR2 are SGHRS and YFSETQ. This CDR3 contains 13 residues. The CDR3 protein is CASSSQGGAEAFF. The CDR3, as DNA: TGCGCCAGCAGCTCCCAGGGAGGTGCTGAAGCTTTCTTT.

The chain uses TRBV28 and TRBJ1-6; D is undetermined. CDR3 length equals 14 residues. V lost 4 bases and J 5 bases, leaving 9 bases between the germline ends. CDR1 is MDHEN and CDR2 is SYDVKM in the germline V gene. CDR3: CASSWESNNSPLHF. The CDR3 DNA reads TGTGCCAGCAGTTGGGAGTCCAATAATTCACCCCTCCACTTT.

The chain recombines TRBV4-1 with TRBJ1-5; a weak D match, TRBD1 (5 bases). Trimming left V 1 base short and J 2 bases short, with 9 bases between. From germline, CDR1 is MGHRA and CDR2 YSYEKL. The CDR3 consists of 15 residues. The CDR3 DNA is TGCGCCAGCAGCCAAGGGGGGGTGGGCAATCAGCCCCAGCATTTT. Amino acids: CASSQGGVGNQPQHF.

The chain is built from TRBV28 and TRBJ2-2; D gene unclear. The CDR3 consists of 15 residues. V lost 5 bases to trimming and J lost 2 bases, with 12 bases between them. Germline CDR1 and CDR2: MDHEN and SYDVKM. The CDR3 region has the DNA TGTGCCAGCAGTAGGTATCAGGCAAACACCGGGGAGCTGTTTTTT. Translation gives CASSRYQANTGELFF.

This chain joins TRBV7-9 and TRBJ2-7, with D possibly TRBD2 on 6 matching bases. This CDR3 spans 16 amino acids. The ends were cut back, 5 bases at V and 1 base at J, with 18 bases in the middle. Germline V gene data show CDR1 as SEHNR and CDR2 as FQNEAQ (reference sequence). The CDR3 DNA is TGTGCCAGCAGCCACCCAGGCGGGGCCTCTTCCTACGAGCAGTACTTC. Its translation: CASSHPGGASSYEQYF.

The V call is TRBV2, the J call TRBJ2-3, with 13 bases fitting TRBD2. The CDR3 extends over 17 amino acids. With 6 bases clipped from V and 5 bases from J, the junction kept 11 bases outside the gene matches. The germline V gene has CDR1 SNHLY and CDR2 FYNNEI. The CDR3 nucleotides read TGTGCCAGCAGCGGTTTACTAGCGGGGGGGCCCGGAGATACGCAGTATTTT. It encodes CASSGLLAGGPGDTQYF.

This rearrangement joins TRBV18 to TRBJ1-3; D remains unclear. V dropped 0 bases and J dropped 0 bases, with 9 bases sitting between them. The CDR3 runs 16 residues. The germline V gene has CDR1 KGHSH and CDR2 LQKENI. The DNA for the CDR3 is TGTGCCAGCTCACCACCGGTCGGTTCCTCTGGAAACACCATATATTTT. This encodes CASSPPVGSSGNTIYF.

The chain's CDR3 is CAWGFQDSSSYEQYF. In nucleotides, the CDR3 is TGTGCCTGGGGGTTCCAGGACAGCAGCTCCTACGAGCAGTACTTC. This rearrangement joins TRBV30 to TRBJ2-7, with TRBD1 as a possible D gene (6 bases). This CDR3 contains 15 residues. The germline CDR1 and CDR2 sequences are GTSNPN and SVGIG (reference sequence). V was trimmed by 5 bases and J by 0 bases, leaving 17 bases between them.

The CDR3 DNA sequence: TGTGCCAGCAGCCTCTCCCTGGCGGAACAAGAGACCCAGTACTTC. Its protein is CASSLSLAEQETQYF. V usage is TRBV27 and J usage is TRBJ2-5; no clear D. Between the trimmed V and J ends, which lost 6 bases and 2 bases, there was a span of 16 bases. CDR1 and CDR2 (germline): MNHEY, SMNVEV (reference sequence). The CDR3 extends over 15 amino acids.

The chain joins TRBV30 to TRBJ1-1; D remains ambiguous. The V end lost 2 bases, the J end lost 6 bases, and 16 bases lay between the germline ends. The germline V gene has CDR1 GTSNPN and CDR2 SVGIG (reference sequence). There are 14 residues in the CDR3. This CDR3 is CAWSNVRGYAEAFF. The DNA of the CDR3 is TGTGCCTGGAGTAACGTTAGAGGGTACGCTGAAGCTTTCTTT.

V is TRBV2 and J is TRBJ1-5; possibly TRBD1 for D (5 bases). This CDR3 contains 16 residues. V lost 5 bases and J 5 bases, leaving 19 bases between the germline ends. Germline V CDR1 and CDR2: SNHLY, FYNNEI. The CDR3 DNA sequence: TGTGCCAGCAGTTTGTCGGGGGTTTTAAGGGATCAGCCCCAGCATTTT. This gives the protein CASSLSGVLRDQPQHF.

V usage is TRBV7-2 and J usage is TRBJ1-2; 7 bases line up with TRBD1. The trim removed 4 bases at V and 7 bases at J, leaving 9 bases unmatched. Germline assignment: CDR1 SGHTA and CDR2 FQGNSA. This CDR3 contains 14 residues. CDR3 region: CASSSDRLLGGYTF. The CDR3 DNA is TGTGCCAGCAGCTCGGACAGGCTGCTAGGTGGCTACACCTTC.

The J gene is TRBJ1-2, the V gene TRBV4-1; TRBD1 aligns across 12 bases. CDR1 is MGHRA and CDR2 is YSYEKL in the germline V gene. This CDR3 is 18 amino acids long. The ends lost 3 bases at V and 3 bases at J; junction bases unmatched: 11. CDR3 in amino acids: CASSQDPGQGANYYGYTF. CDR3 coding DNA: TGCGCCAGCAGCCAGGATCCGGGACAGGGGGCGAATTACTATGGCTACACCTTC.

The J gene is TRBJ2-1, the V gene TRBV7-9, with TRBD2 identical over 8 bases. Germline V gene data show CDR1 as SEHNR and CDR2 as FQNEAQ (reference sequence). Trimming at V came to 10 bases and at J to 5 bases, leaving 10 bases not matched to a gene. The CDR3 totals 14 residues. DNA of the CDR3: TGTGCCACCCCGGGGGGGCTTCGCGACAATGAGCAGTTCTTC. This translates into CATPGGLRDNEQFF.

In this sample, this clone turned up a few times. The chain uses TRBV5-4 and TRBJ1-1; D is ambiguous. This CDR3 has 14 amino acids. V was cut by 4 bases and J by 3 bases, with 13 bases left in between. The germline V gene has CDR1 SGHNT and CDR2 YYREEE (reference sequence). CDR3 residues: CASSPGGSDTEAFF. CDR3 sequence (DNA): TGTGCCAGCAGCCCGGGTGGGTCGGACACTGAAGCTTTCTTT.

V usage is TRBV15 and J usage is TRBJ2-1; no clear D gene. The V gene lost 6 bases and the J gene lost 2 bases, with 14 bases spanning the gap. The CDR3 totals 15 residues. From germline, CDR1 is LNHNV and CDR2 YYDKDF (reference sequence). CDR3 DNA sequence: TGTGCCACCAGAGGCGGCCCTCGGGCCTACAATGAGCAGTTCTTC. It yields the protein CATRGGPRAYNEQFF.